Listed here are 22 T cell receptor beta chains from one sample, sequenced in a study of T-cell memory formation after mild COVID-19. In TCRdb, the 5' RACE reads were re-called with MiXCR into one record per CDR3 protein. The sample has a few hundred thousand distinct CDR3 sequences, around 27% seen once. The sample was PBMCs or a T cell subset sorted from them (not recorded which). These receptors all stem from an adult woman who had mild COVID-19 (a few samples of this study predate the infection). Cell type and time point are not known.

The V and J genes are TRBV6-2 or TRBV6-3 and TRBJ1-6, with D maybe TRBD1 (5 bases). The CDR3 length is 14 residues. V lost 4 bases, J lost 9 bases, and 13 bases lay in between. Germline V CDR1 and CDR2: MNHEY, SVGEGT. The CDR3 DNA is TGTGCCAGCAGTTGGCCAGGGACGAGTTCACCCCTCCACTTT. It yields the protein CASSWPGTSSPLHF.

In its sample, this clonotype was seen a few times. The DNA of the CDR3 is TGTGCCAGCAGCTTAAGTGCATCTAGCGGGAGTTACAATGAGCAGTTCTTC. This encodes CASSLSASSGSYNEQFF. The J gene is TRBJ2-1, the V gene TRBV7-2; 10 bases line up with TRBD2. The trim removed 2 bases at V and 4 bases at J, leaving 8 bases unmatched. This CDR3 spans 17 amino acids. Germline lookup yields CDR1 SGHTA and CDR2 FQGNSA. Looking up the rest from reference TRBV7-2 and TRBJ2-1 gives the full variable domain: GAGVSQSPSNKVTEKGKDVELRCDPISGHTALYWYRQSLGQGLEFLIYFQGNSAPDKSGLPSDRFSAERTGGSVSTLTIQRTQQEDSAVYLCASSLSASSGSYNEQFFGPGTRLTVL.

This clonotype was detected a few times. The V and J genes are TRBV30 and TRBJ1-2; TRBD1 might be the D (5 bases). The germline V and J ends were trimmed by 0 bases and 6 bases, with 20 bases remaining between them. The CDR3 runs to 16 residues. Germline CDR1 reads GTSNPN; CDR2 reads SVGIG (reference sequence). CDR3 sequence: CAWSVIMWGVRDGYTF. CDR3 nucleotide sequence: TGTGCCTGGAGTGTAATTATGTGGGGCGTCCGGGATGGCTACACCTTC.

This chain uses TRBV7-2 with TRBJ2-2; TRBD1 aligns across 8 bases. Germline loops: CDR1 SGHTA, CDR2 FQGNSA. The V gene end was trimmed by 5 bases and the J gene end by 6 bases; junction bases not matched to a gene: 8. CDR3 length equals 15 residues. In DNA, the CDR3 is TGTGCCAGCAGCCCCGGGACAGGATTGTCCGGGGAGCTGTTTTTT. Amino acid sequence: CASSPGTGLSGELFF.

The chain carries TRBV7-9 and TRBJ2-1; possibly TRBD2 for D (6 bases). Per germline, CDR1 SEHNR and CDR2 FQNEAQ (reference sequence). With 5 bases removed from V and 12 bases from J, the gap between germline ends came to 14 bases. The CDR3 totals 12 residues. The CDR3 reads CASSPGDLPQFF. The CDR3 nucleotides are TGTGCCAGCAGCCCGGGGGACTTACCGCAGTTCTTC.

This clonotype was seen more than once but under ten times. The gene calls are TRBV4-1 and TRBJ1-2; D gene uncertain. The CDR3 contains 15 residues. V shed 0 bases and J shed 0 bases, with 8 bases lying between them. Germline V gene lookup returns CDR1 MGHRA and CDR2 YSYEKL. CDR3 DNA sequence: TGCGCCAGCAGCCAAGAAGGTCTAGCTAACTATGGCTACACCTTC. Translated, it gives CASSQEGLANYGYTF.

In its sample, this clonotype was seen a few times. The chain recombines TRBV7-2 with TRBJ2-5; TRBD2 agrees at 13 bases. Germline V gene sequence: CDR1 SGHTA, CDR2 FQGNSA. This CDR3 contains 17 residues. J lost 5 bases, V lost 2 bases, and 8 bases had no gene match. CDR3 nucleotide sequence: TGTGCCAGCAGCTTACGCGTCGGACTAGCGGGAGCGGAGACCCAGTACTTC. Translation: CASSLRVGLAGAETQYF.

This clonotype was seen only a few times. The V gene is TRBV12-3 or TRBV12-4, the J gene TRBJ1-2; D is unresolved. CDR3 length: 13 residues. V was shortened by 5 bases and J by 9 bases, with 16 bases between the two germline ends. The CDR3 is CASSLGEPFCYTF. CDR3 DNA: TGTGCCAGCAGTCTCGGGGAGCCCTTTTGCTACACCTTC.

The sample holds one count of this clonotype. J is TRBJ1-3 and V is TRBV7-9, with D unclear. With 5 bases removed from V and 6 bases from J, the gap between germline ends came to 8 bases. Germline V CDR1 and CDR2: SEHNR, FQNEAQ (reference sequence). The CDR3 has 12 amino acids. This CDR3 reads CASSDRANTIYF. The CDR3 DNA sequence: TGTGCCAGCAGCGACCGTGCAAACACCATATATTTT.

This clonotype was detected once. The V and J genes are TRBV7-2 and TRBJ2-1; D unclear. The V gene's germline CDR1 is SGHTA and CDR2 FQGNSA. The length of the CDR3 is 13 residues. Trimming removed 4 bases from V and 8 bases from J, with 12 bases in between. CDR3 sequence (DNA): TGTGCCAGCAGCTCCCCAGCTAGGGATGAGCAGTTCTTC. This codes for CASSSPARDEQFF.

Here the CDR3 DNA reads TGTGCCAGCAGTTGGCGACAGGGGAGCTCCTACAATGAGCAGTTCTTC. Its translation is CASSWRQGSSYNEQFF. The V and J genes are TRBV2 and TRBJ2-1; 8 positions match TRBD1. V trimming: 5 bases; J trimming: 0 bases; junction bases outside the gene matches: 6. The CDR3 is made up of 16 amino acids. The V gene's germline CDR1 is SNHLY and CDR2 FYNNEI.

This clonotype was recorded a few times. This chain joins TRBV29-1 and TRBJ1-2; D uncertain. The CDR3 length is 12 residues. Trimming pared 4 bases from V and 6 bases from J, leaving 12 bases between. From germline, CDR1 is SQVTM and CDR2 ANQGSEA. In DNA, the CDR3 is TGCAGCGTTGCCGGGAAAATCGATGGCTACACCTTC. Translation gives CSVAGKIDGYTF.

The gene calls are TRBV14 and TRBJ2-1; TRBD1 agrees at 9 bases. Germline values: CDR1 SGHDN, CDR2 FVKESK. Trimming removed 0 bases from V and 7 bases from J; junction bases left unmatched: 7. CDR3 length: 16 amino acids. CDR3 sequence reads: CASSQDRGQGGNEQFF. CDR3 DNA sequence: TGTGCCAGCAGCCAAGATAGGGGACAGGGTGGGAATGAGCAGTTCTTC.

The genes are TRBV18 and TRBJ1-1; TRBD1 agrees at 7 bases. Trimming removed 3 bases from V and 2 bases from J; junction bases left unmatched: 3. Germline CDR1 and CDR2: KGHSH and LQKENI. This CDR3 spans 14 amino acids. CDR3 bases: TGTGCCAGCTCACCGACAGGGCAAAACACTGAAGCTTTCTTT. Its protein is CASSPTGQNTEAFF.

This clonotype has at least ten counts. The CDR3 loop reads CASSFRMGGGNTIYF. The CDR3 DNA sequence: TGTGCCAGCAGCTTCAGAATGGGAGGTGGAAACACCATATATTTT. This rearrangement joins TRBV5-5 to TRBJ1-3; the D is unclear. The germline CDR1 and CDR2 sequences are SGHKS and YYEKEE (reference sequence). The CDR3 consists of 15 residues. V was pared by 2 bases and J by 3 bases, with 12 bases between.

The V call is TRBV7-8, the J call TRBJ2-3; tentatively, D is TRBD1 or TRBD2 (5 bases each). V was pared by 3 bases and J by 3 bases, with 13 bases between. Germline CDR1 and CDR2: SGHVS and FQNEAQ. The CDR3 is 15 residues long. CDR3 sequence: CASSLGTRRTDTQYF. CDR3 coding DNA: TGTGCCAGCAGCTTGGGGACCCGGAGGACAGATACGCAGTATTTT.

The V gene is TRBV30, the J gene TRBJ1-1; D is perhaps TRBD1 (5 bases). V gave up 0 bases and J gave up 0 bases, with 23 bases separating them. The CDR3 spans 19 residues. The germline V gene has CDR1 GTSNPN and CDR2 SVGIG (reference sequence). CDR3 in amino acids: CAWSVDSGELYLMNTEAFF. CDR3 DNA: TGTGCCTGGAGTGTAGATTCGGGGGAGCTGTATCTGATGAACACTGAAGCTTTCTTT.

This clonotype has at least ten counts. The CDR3 coding sequence is TGTGCCAGCAGCCAGAGCCCCGGGAGTAACTACGAGCAGTACTTC. Amino acids: CASSQSPGSNYEQYF. This chain links TRBV9 with TRBJ2-7, with D possibly being TRBD2 (6 bases). The V gene lost 4 bases and the J gene lost 3 bases, with 17 bases spanning the gap. Germline CDR1 and CDR2: SGDLS and YYNGEE. The CDR3 has 15 amino acids.

Only a few counts were recorded for this clonotype. The rearrangement joins TRBV20-1 to TRBJ1-3; tentatively, D is TRBD1 (5 bases). CDR1 is DFQATT and CDR2 is SNEGSKA in the germline V gene (reference sequence). The CDR3 loop spans 15 amino acids. V was cut by 2 bases and J by 0 bases, with 11 bases left in between. The CDR3 DNA reads TGCAGTGCTAGATGGGACTTCAACTCTGGAAACACCATATATTTT. Translating it yields CSARWDFNSGNTIYF.

This clonotype was observed many times. This chain uses TRBV7-2 with TRBJ2-4; 7 bases fit TRBD2. Germline CDR1 SGHTA, CDR2 FQGNSA. The trim removed 4 bases at V and 7 bases at J, leaving 7 bases unmatched. The CDR3 totals 14 residues. The CDR3 coding sequence is TGTGCCAGCAGCTCCCAGGTGGGAGGGAACATTCAGTACTTC. Translation: CASSSQVGGNIQYF.

This rearrangement joins TRBV14 to TRBJ1-6, with TRBD1 matching over 7 bases. In germline, CDR1 is SGHDN, CDR2 FVKESK. This CDR3 contains 14 residues. V was pared by 3 bases and J by 9 bases, with 5 bases of the junction left unmatched. The CDR3 region has the DNA TGTGCCAGCAGCCAGCTCGACAGGGTTTCACCCCTCCACTTT. Translating it yields CASSQLDRVSPLHF.

The genes are TRBV18 and TRBJ2-1; the D is unclear. This CDR3 has 15 amino acids. V lost 3 bases and J 0 bases, leaving 9 bases between the germline ends. The germline V gene has CDR1 KGHSH and CDR2 LQKENI. CDR3 bases: TGTGCCAGCTCACCCCGCATAGGCTCCTACAATGAGCAGTTCTTC. It translates to CASSPRIGSYNEQFF.